What follows describes a single TCR beta chain. This entry belongs to a study of blood T cell repertoires in COVID-19. Overall study context: PBMCs, B-cell-depleted T cells, or T cells provided the cDNA or gDNA that made up the material.

Seattle researchers signed up patients amid active infection and tracked them longitudinally. Using immunoSEQ multiplex PCR, the repertoire was profiled, and TCRdb retains in-frame clones only, with some absent. In the table there are about 350,000 clones, about nine tenths of which are singletons. The TCR sequence derives from a woman in her fifties or sixties with COVID-19, enrolled during active disease. Sequenced input: peripheral blood.

The CDR3: CAWRVDRVVSAYYGYTF. CDR3 DNA sequence: TGTGCCTGGAGGGTAGACAGGGTTGTTAGCGCATACTATGGCTACACCTTC. The chain recombines TRBV30 with TRBJ1-2; 7 bases agree with TRBD1. Germline V lookup: CDR1 GTSNPN, CDR2 SVGIG (reference sequence). CDR3 size: 17 residues. Trimming took 3 bases from V and 3 from J; bases not matched to a gene: 16.